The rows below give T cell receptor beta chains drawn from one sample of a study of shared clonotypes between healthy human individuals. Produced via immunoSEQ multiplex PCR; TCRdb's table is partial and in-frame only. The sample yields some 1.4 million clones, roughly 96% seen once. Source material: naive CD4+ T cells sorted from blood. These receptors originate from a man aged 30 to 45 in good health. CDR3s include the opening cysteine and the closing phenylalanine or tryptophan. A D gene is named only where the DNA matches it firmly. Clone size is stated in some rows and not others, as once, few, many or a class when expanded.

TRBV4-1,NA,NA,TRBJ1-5,CASSLTDSLNQPQHF,TGCGCCAGCAGCCTCACCGACAGTCTCAATCAGCCCCAGCATTTT
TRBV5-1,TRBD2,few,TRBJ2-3,CASSPLAGVPDTQYF,TGCGCCAGCAGTCCACTAGCGGGAGTCCCAGATACGCAGTATTTT
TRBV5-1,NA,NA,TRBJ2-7,CASNPDSSYEQYF,TGCGCCAGCAACCCGGACAGCTCCTACGAGCAGTACTTC
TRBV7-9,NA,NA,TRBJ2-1,CASSLLSSEQFF,TGTGCCAGCAGCTTATTAAGTAGCGAGCAGTTCTTC
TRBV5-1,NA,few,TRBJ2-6,CASSLGSGANVLTF,TGCGCCAGCAGCTTGGGGTCTGGGGCCAACGTCCTGACTTTC
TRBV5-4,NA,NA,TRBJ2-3,CASSFPSDTQYF,TGTGCCAGCAGCTTCCCATCAGATACGCAGTATTTT
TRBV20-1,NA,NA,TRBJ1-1,CSARDLGTPFF,TGCAGTGCTAGAGATCTTGGCACTCCCTTCTTT
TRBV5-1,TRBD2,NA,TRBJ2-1,CASRRQGLAGGYEQFF,TGCGCCAGCAGACGACAGGGACTAGCGGGAGGATATGAGCAGTTCTTC
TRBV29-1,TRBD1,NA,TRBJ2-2,CSVYWWGQGGTGELFF,TGCAGCGTTTATTGGTGGGGACAGGGAGGCACCGGGGAGCTGTTTTTT
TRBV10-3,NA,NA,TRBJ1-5,CAISGGNQPQHF,TGTGCCATCAGTGGGGGAAATCAGCCCCAGCATTTT
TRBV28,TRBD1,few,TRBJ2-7,CASSSTGVYEQYF,TGTGCCAGCAGTTCGACAGGGGTCTACGAGCAGTACTTC
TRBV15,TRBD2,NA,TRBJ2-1,CATSRGGAGVGNEQFF,TGTGCCACCAGCAGAGGAGGGGCGGGAGTAGGTAATGAGCAGTTCTTC
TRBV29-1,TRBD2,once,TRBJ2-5,CSVTLLSSGRETQYF,TGCAGCGTGACTCTCCTTTCCAGCGGGAGAGAGACCCAGTACTTC
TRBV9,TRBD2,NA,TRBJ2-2,CASSIEGGPYTGELFF,TGTGCCAGCAGCATCGAGGGAGGGCCTTATACCGGGGAGCTGTTTTTT
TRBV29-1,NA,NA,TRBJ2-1,CSVIAVLSYNEQFF,TGCAGCGTAATAGCGGTCCTCTCCTACAATGAGCAGTTCTTC
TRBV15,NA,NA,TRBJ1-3,CATSRVRRSSGNTIYF,TGTGCCACCAGCAGAGTTCGCAGGAGCTCTGGAAACACCATATATTTT
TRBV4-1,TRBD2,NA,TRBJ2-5,CASSQAGTSGSQETQYF,TGCGCCAGCAGCCAAGCGGGGACTAGCGGCTCCCAAGAGACCCAGTACTTC
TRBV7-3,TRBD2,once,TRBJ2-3,CASSTTRGTSGRSTDTQYF,TGTGCCAGCAGTACAACCAGGGGGACTAGCGGGAGATCGACAGATACGCAGTATTTT
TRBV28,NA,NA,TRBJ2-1,CASQTIAVGSGEQFF,TGTGCCAGCCAGACGATAGCGGTGGGGTCTGGTGAGCAGTTCTTC
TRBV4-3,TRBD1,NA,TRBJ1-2,CASSQDGRGLGYGYTF,TGCGCCAGCAGCCAAGACGGTAGGGGGCTCGGCTATGGCTACACCTTC
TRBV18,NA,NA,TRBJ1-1,CASSPKRGTEAFF,TGTGCCAGCTCACCGAAGAGGGGCACTGAAGCTTTCTTT
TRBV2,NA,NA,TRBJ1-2,CASGGDRTGNYGYTF,TGTGCCAGCGGAGGGGATAGGACTGGTAACTATGGCTACACCTTC
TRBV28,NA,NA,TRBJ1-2,CASSLAGSYGYTF,TGTGCCAGCAGTTTAGCAGGCAGCTATGGCTACACCTTC
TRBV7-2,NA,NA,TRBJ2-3,CASSLVGGGPYTDTQYF,TGTGCCAGCAGCTTAGTGGGAGGGGGGCCCTACACAGATACGCAGTATTTT
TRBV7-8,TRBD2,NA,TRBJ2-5,CASRPSGQETQYF,TGTGCCAGCAGACCTAGCGGCCAAGAGACCCAGTACTTC
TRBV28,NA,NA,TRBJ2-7,CASTTGVYEQYF,TGTGCCAGCACAACAGGAGTTTACGAGCAGTACTTC
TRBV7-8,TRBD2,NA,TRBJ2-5,CASSLRTSGRTAQETQYF,TGTGCCAGCAGCTTGAGGACTAGCGGGAGAACGGCCCAAGAGACCCAGTACTTC
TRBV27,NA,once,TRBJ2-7,CASRKRGYEQYF,TGTGCCAGCAGGAAAAGGGGGTACGAGCAGTACTTC